The source of this T cell receptor (beta chain) is a study of T cell repertoires in cytomegalovirus infection. Using its own MiXCR run on the reads, TCRdb lists one record per CDR3 protein. The data show around 530,000 distinct CDR3 sequences, 26% seen once. The CDR3 length is 14 residues. The germline V gene has CDR1 SGHTA and CDR2 FQGTGA. The V and J ends lost 5 bases and 10 bases, in that order; junction bases with no gene match: 10. This clonotype was seen repeatedly, ten times or more. Sequencing was done on a sample of PBMCs. The V gene is TRBV7-3, the J gene TRBJ2-1; 8 bases match TRBD1. This clonotype was sampled from a human donor in good health (CMV status not recorded). Some clones in this sample may be carry-over from other donors' samples. This CDR3 is CASSTGGSIREQFF. CDR3 sequence (DNA): TGTGCCAGCAGCACAGGGGGTTCTATTCGGGAGCAGTTCTTC.